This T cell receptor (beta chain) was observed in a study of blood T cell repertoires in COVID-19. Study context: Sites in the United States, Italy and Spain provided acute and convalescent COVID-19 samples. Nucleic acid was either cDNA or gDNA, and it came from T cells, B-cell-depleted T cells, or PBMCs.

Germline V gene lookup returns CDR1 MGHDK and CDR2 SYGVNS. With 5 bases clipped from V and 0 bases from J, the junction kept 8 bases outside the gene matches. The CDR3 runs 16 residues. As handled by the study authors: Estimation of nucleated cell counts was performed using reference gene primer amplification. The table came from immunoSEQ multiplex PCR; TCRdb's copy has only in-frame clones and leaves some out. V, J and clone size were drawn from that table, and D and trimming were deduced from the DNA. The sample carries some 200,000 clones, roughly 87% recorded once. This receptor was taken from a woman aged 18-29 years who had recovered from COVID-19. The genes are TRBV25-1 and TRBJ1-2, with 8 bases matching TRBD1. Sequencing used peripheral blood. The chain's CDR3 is CASSPRLGQANYGYTF. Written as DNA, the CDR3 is TGTGCCAGCAGTCCTCGTCTGGGACAGGCTAACTATGGCTACACCTTC.